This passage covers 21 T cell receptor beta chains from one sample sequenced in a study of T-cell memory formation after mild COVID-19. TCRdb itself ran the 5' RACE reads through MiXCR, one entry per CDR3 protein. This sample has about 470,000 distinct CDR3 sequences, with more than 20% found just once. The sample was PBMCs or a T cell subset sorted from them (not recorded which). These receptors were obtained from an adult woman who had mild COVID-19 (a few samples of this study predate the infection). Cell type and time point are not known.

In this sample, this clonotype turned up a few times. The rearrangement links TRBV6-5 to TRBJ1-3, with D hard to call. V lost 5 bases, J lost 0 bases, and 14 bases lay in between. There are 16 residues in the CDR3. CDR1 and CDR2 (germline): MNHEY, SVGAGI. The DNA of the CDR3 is TGTGCCAGCAGTCCGTACGGGCTTAGCTCTGGAAACACCATATATTTT. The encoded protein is CASSPYGLSSGNTIYF.

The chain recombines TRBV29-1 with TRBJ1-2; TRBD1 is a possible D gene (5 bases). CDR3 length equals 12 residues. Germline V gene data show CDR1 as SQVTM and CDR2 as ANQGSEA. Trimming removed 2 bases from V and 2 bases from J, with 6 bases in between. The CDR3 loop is CSVERGNYGYTF. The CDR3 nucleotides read TGCAGCGTTGAAAGGGGAAACTATGGCTACACCTTC. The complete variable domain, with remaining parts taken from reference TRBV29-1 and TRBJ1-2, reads SAVISQKPSRDICQRGTSLTIQCQVDSQVTMMFWYRQQPGQSLTLIATANQGSEATYESGFVIDKFPISRPNLTFSTLTVSNMSPEDSSIYLCSVERGNYGYTFGSGTRLTVV.

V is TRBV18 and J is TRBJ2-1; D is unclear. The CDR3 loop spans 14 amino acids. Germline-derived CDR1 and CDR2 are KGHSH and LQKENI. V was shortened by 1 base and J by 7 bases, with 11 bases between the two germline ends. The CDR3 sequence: CASSPLEPWNEQFF. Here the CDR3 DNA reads TGTGCCAGCTCACCACTTGAGCCTTGGAATGAGCAGTTCTTC.

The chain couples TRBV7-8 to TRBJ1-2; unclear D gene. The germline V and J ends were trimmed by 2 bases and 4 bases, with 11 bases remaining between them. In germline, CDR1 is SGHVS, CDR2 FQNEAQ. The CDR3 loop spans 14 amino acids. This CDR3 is CASSLSYSSYGYTF. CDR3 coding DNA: TGTGCCAGCAGCTTATCGTACAGCTCCTATGGCTACACCTTC.

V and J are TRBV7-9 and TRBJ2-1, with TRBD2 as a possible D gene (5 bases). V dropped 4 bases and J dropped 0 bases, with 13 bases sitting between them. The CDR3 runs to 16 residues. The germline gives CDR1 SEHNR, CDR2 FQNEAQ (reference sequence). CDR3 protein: CASSSQRTRSYNEQFF. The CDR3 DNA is TGTGCCAGCAGCTCCCAGCGGACCCGCTCCTACAATGAGCAGTTCTTC.

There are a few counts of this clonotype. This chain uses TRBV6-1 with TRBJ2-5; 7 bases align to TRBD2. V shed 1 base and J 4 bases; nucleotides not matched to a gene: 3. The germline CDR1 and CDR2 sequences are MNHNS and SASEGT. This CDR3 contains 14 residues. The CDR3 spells CASSEEGGGETQYF. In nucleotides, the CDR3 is TGTGCCAGCAGTGAAGAGGGCGGGGGAGAGACCCAGTACTTC.

The chain's CDR3 is CASSLGGRNEKLFF. The DNA for the CDR3 is TGCGCCAGCAGCTTGGGTGGACGGAATGAAAAACTGTTTTTT. The chain recombines TRBV5-1 with TRBJ1-4; D remains ambiguous. Germline V CDR1 and CDR2: SGHRS, YFSETQ. The CDR3 is 14 residues long. The V gene lost 0 bases and the J gene lost 5 bases, with 8 bases spanning the gap.

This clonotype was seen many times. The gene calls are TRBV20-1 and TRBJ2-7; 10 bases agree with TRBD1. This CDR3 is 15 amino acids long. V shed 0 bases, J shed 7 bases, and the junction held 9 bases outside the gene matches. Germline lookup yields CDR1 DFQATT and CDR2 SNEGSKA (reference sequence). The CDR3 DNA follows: TGCAGTGCTAGAGATGCGGACAGGGGGTTGGGAGAGCAGTACTTC. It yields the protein CSARDADRGLGEQYF.

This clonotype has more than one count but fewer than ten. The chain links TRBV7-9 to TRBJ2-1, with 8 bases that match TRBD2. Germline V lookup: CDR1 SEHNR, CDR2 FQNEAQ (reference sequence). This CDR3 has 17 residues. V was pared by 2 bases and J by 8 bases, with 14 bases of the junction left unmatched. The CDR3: CASSLTSTGGPFYEQFF. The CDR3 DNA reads TGTGCCAGCAGCTTAACATCCACGGGGGGGCCTTTCTATGAGCAGTTCTTC. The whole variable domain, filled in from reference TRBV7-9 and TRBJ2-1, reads DTGVSQNPRHKITKRGQNVTFRCDPISEHNRLYWYRQTLGQGPEFLTYFQNEAQLEKSRLLSDRFSAERPKGSFSTLEIQRTEQGDSAMYLCASSLTSTGGPFYEQFFGPGTRLTVL.

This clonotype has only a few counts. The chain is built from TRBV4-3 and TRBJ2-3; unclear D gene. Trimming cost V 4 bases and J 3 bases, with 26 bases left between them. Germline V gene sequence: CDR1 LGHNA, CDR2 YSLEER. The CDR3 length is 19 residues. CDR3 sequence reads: CASSPMFTPSSTGTDTQYF. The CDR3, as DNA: TGCGCCAGCAGCCCTATGTTTACGCCCTCCTCGACTGGAACAGATACGCAGTATTTT.

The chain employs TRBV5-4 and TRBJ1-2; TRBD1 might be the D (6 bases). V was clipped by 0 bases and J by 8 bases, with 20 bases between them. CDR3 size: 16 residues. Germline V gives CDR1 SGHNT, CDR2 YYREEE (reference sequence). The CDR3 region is CASSLDAAPGHDGYTF. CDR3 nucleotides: TGTGCCAGCAGCTTGGATGCGGCGCCGGGACATGACGGCTACACCTTC.

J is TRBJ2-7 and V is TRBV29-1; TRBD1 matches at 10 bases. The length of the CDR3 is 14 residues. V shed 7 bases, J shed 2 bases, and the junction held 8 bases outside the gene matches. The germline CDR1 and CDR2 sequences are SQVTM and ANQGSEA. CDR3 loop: CSDPGTGEPYEQYF. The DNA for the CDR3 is TGCAGCGATCCGGGGACAGGGGAGCCCTACGAGCAGTACTTC.

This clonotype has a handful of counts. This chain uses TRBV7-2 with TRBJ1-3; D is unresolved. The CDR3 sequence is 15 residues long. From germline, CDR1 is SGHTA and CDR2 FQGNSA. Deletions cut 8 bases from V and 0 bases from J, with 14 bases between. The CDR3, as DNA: TGTGCCAGCTCCATCGACGGACTCTCTGGAAACACCATATATTTT. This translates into CASSIDGLSGNTIYF. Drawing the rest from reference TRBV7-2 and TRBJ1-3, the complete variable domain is GAGVSQSPSNKVTEKGKDVELRCDPISGHTALYWYRQSLGQGLEFLIYFQGNSAPDKSGLPSDRFSAERTGGSVSTLTIQRTQQEDSAVYLCASSIDGLSGNTIYFGEGSWLTVV.

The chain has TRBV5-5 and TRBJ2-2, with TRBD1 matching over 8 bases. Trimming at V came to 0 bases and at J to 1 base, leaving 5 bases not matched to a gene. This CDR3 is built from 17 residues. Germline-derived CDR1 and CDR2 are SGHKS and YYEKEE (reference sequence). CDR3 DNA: TGTGCCAGCAGCTTGGAGGGACAGGTCGTGAACACCGGGGAGCTGTTTTTT. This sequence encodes CASSLEGQVVNTGELFF.

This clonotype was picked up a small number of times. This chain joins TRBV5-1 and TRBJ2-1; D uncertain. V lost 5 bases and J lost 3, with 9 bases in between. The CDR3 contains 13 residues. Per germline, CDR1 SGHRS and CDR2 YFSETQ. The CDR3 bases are TGCGCCAGCAGTGGTTGGGGCTACAATGAGCAGTTCTTC. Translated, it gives CASSGWGYNEQFF.

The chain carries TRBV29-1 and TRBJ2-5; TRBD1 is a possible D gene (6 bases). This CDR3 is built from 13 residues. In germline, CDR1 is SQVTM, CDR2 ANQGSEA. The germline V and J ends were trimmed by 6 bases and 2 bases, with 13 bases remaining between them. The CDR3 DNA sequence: TGCAGCGTAGACAGGAACCAGCAAGAGACCCAGTACTTC. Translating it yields CSVDRNQQETQYF.

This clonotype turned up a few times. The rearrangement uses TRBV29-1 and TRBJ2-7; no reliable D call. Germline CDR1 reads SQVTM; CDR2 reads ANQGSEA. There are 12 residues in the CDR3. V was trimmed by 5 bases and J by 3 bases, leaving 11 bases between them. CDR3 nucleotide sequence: TGCAGCGTTTGTAACAGCAACTACGAGCAGTACTTC. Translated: CSVCNSNYEQYF.

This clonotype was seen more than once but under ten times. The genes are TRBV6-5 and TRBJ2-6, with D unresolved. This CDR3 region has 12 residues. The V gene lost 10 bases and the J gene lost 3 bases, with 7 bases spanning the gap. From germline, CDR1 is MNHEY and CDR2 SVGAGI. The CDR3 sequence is CATADGANVLTF. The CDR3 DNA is TGTGCCACCGCCGATGGGGCCAACGTCCTGACTTTC.

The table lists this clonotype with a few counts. The CDR3 DNA reads TGTGCCAGCTCACCCGGGACTAGCGAGAACAATGAGCAGTTCTTC. Protein: CASSPGTSENNEQFF. The chain has TRBV18 and TRBJ2-1; 10 nucleotides agree with TRBD2. V lost 3 bases, J lost 5 bases, and 4 bases stayed unmatched. This CDR3 contains 15 residues. CDR1 is KGHSH and CDR2 is LQKENI in the germline V gene.

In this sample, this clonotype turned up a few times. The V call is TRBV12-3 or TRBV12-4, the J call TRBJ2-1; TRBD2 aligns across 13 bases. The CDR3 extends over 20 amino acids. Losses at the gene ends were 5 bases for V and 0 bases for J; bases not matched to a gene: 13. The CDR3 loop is CASSPSGTSGELSSYNEQFF. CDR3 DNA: TGTGCCAGCAGTCCAAGCGGGACTAGCGGGGAGCTGAGCTCCTACAATGAGCAGTTCTTC.

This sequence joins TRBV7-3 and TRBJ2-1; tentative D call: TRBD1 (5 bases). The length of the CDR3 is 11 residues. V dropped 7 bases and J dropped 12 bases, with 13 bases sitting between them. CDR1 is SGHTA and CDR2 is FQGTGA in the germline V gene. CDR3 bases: TGTGCCAGCATTGGTAGGGGTTGGCAGTTCTTC. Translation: CASIGRGWQFF.